The 22 T cell receptor beta chains below all came from one sample that was sequenced in a study of T-cell memory formation after mild COVID-19. Each CDR3 protein is one row after TCRdb ran MiXCR on the 5' RACE reads. This table has about 260,000 distinct CDR3 sequences, 7% to 10% appearing once. Sequencing was performed on PBMCs or a T cell subset sorted from them (not recorded which). The receptors come from a man younger than 35 who had mild COVID-19 (a few samples of this study predate the infection). Cell type and time point are not known.

This clonotype has only a few counts. The chain links TRBV29-1 to TRBJ2-5, with 8 positions matching TRBD2. Germline V gene data show CDR1 as SQVTM and CDR2 as ANQGSEA. V was pared by 4 bases and J by 7 bases, with 8 bases of the junction left unmatched. The CDR3 has 13 amino acids. CDR3 sequence: CSVGLAGPGTQYF. The CDR3 region has the DNA TGCAGCGTTGGTCTAGCGGGCCCGGGGACCCAGTACTTC.

J is TRBJ1-2 and V is TRBV9; D possibly corresponds to TRBD1 (5 bases). The germline V gene has CDR1 SGDLS and CDR2 YYNGEE. Trimming stripped 4 bases from V and 5 bases from J, with 15 bases between. The CDR3 is made up of 14 amino acids. The CDR3 spells CASSLGTVLYGYTF. The CDR3 DNA sequence: TGTGCCAGCAGCTTAGGGACGGTGTTGTATGGCTACACCTTC.

At least ten counts were recorded for this clonotype. This chain uses TRBV7-9 with TRBJ2-3; D remains unclear. CDR3 length equals 14 residues. The germline gives CDR1 SEHNR, CDR2 FQNEAQ (reference sequence). The V end was cut by 7 bases, the J end by 1 base, with 12 bases between. The CDR3: CASTPQGRTDTQYF. Written as DNA, the CDR3 is TGTGCCAGCACCCCCCAAGGACGCACAGATACGCAGTATTTT. Combining the CDR3 with reference TRBV7-9 and TRBJ2-3 gives the whole variable domain DTGVSQNPRHKITKRGQNVTFRCDPISEHNRLYWYRQTLGQGPEFLTYFQNEAQLEKSRLLSDRFSAERPKGSFSTLEIQRTEQGDSAMYLCASTPQGRTDTQYFGPGTRLTVL.

This clonotype was observed a few times. The rearrangement uses TRBV3-1 and TRBJ1-6; 9 positions agree with TRBD1. The CDR3 sequence is 17 residues long. Germline-derived CDR1 and CDR2 are LGHDT and YNNKEL (reference sequence). Trimming at V came to 0 bases and at J to 8 bases, leaving 8 bases not matched to a gene. This CDR3 is CASSQDGRWTGDSPLHF. DNA for the CDR3: TGTGCCAGCAGCCAAGATGGACGTTGGACAGGGGATTCACCCCTCCACTTT.

This sequence joins TRBV29-1 and TRBJ1-5; no clear D gene. CDR3 length: 13 amino acids. Germline CDR1 reads SQVTM; CDR2 reads ANQGSEA. Trimming shortened V by 4 bases and J by 1 base, and 8 bases separated the two germline ends. The CDR3 DNA is TGCAGCGTTGCGGAAGGGAGCAATCAGCCCCAGCATTTT. Its translation: CSVAEGSNQPQHF. The whole variable domain, remainder taken from reference TRBV29-1 and TRBJ1-5, is SAVISQKPSRDICQRGTSLTIQCQVDSQVTMMFWYRQQPGQSLTLIATANQGSEATYESGFVIDKFPISRPNLTFSTLTVSNMSPEDSSIYLCSVAEGSNQPQHFGDGTRLSIL.

This clonotype was detected only a few times. Here the CDR3 DNA reads TGTGCCAGCAGTTTAACCGGCAGGGGGGCAGATACGCAGTATTTT. It is translated as CASSLTGRGADTQYF. V is TRBV12-3 or TRBV12-4 and J is TRBJ2-3; TRBD1 might be the D (7 bases). The CDR3 loop spans 15 amino acids. V was clipped by 2 bases and J by 4 bases, with 13 bases between them.

This chain connects TRBV12-3 or TRBV12-4 to TRBJ1-2, with TRBD1 matching over 8 bases. V lost 3 bases to trimming and J lost 5 bases; unmatched junction nucleotides: 14. CDR3 size: 17 residues. The CDR3 region has the DNA TGTGCCAGCAGTTTCCGGAATCCAGGGGGCGCTCGGTATGGCTACACCTTC. Its translation is CASSFRNPGGARYGYTF.

The chain is built from TRBV9 and TRBJ1-1, with D tentatively TRBD1 (5 bases). V was trimmed by 2 bases and J by 2 bases, leaving 13 bases between them. CDR3 length: 15 amino acids. Per the germline V gene, CDR1 is SGDLS and CDR2 is YYNGEE. CDR3 residues: CASSVQQTVNTEAFF. CDR3 DNA sequence: TGTGCCAGCAGCGTCCAACAGACAGTAAACACTGAAGCTTTCTTT.

As regards this clonotype: A junction boundary mismatches the germline segment, possibly from a read error. CDR3 sequence: CSGTPGTDTQYF. The CDR3, as DNA: TGCAGCGGGACACCAGGCACGGATACGCAGTATTTT. The chain couples TRBV29-1 to TRBJ2-3, with D maybe TRBD1 (5 bases). There are 12 residues in the CDR3. Germline V gives CDR1 SQVTM, CDR2 ANQGSEA.

The chain recombines TRBV5-5 with TRBJ2-7; 8 nucleotides agree with TRBD2. Trimming took 4 bases from V and 4 from J; bases not matched to a gene: 10. The CDR3 loop spans 15 amino acids. Per germline, CDR1 SGHKS and CDR2 YYEKEE (reference sequence). DNA of the CDR3: TGTGCCAGCAGCCCCTACCCGGGACTAGAGTACGAGCAGTACGTC. It specifies CASSPYPGLEYEQYV.

V is TRBV20-1 and J is TRBJ2-3, with 7 bases that match TRBD1. The germline V gene has CDR1 DFQATT and CDR2 SNEGSKA (reference sequence). V was pared by 6 bases and J by 2 bases, with 8 bases of the junction left unmatched. CDR3 length: 14 residues. The DNA for the CDR3 is TGCAGTGCCTCCGGGACAGTCAACACAGATACGCAGTATTTT. Its protein product is CSASGTVNTDTQYF.

V usage is TRBV12-3 or TRBV12-4 and J usage is TRBJ2-1; 7 nucleotides match TRBD1. Trimming removed 6 bases from V and 0 bases from J; junction bases left unmatched: 5. The CDR3 has 15 amino acids. The CDR3 DNA is TGTGCCAGCAGACGGACAGGAAGCTCCTACAATGAGCAGTTCTTC. Encoded protein: CASRRTGSSYNEQFF.

In its sample, this clonotype was seen a few times. The V and J genes are TRBV4-3 and TRBJ1-2; the match to TRBD1 covers 7 bases. CDR3 length: 14 residues. The V gene end was trimmed by 0 bases and the J gene end by 11 bases; junction bases not matched to a gene: 9. Germline lookup yields CDR1 LGHNA and CDR2 YSLEER. The CDR3 is CASSQDWRGQSYTF. CDR3 bases: TGCGCCAGCAGCCAAGATTGGAGGGGGCAAAGTTACACCTTC.

At least ten counts were recorded for this clonotype. The genes are TRBV7-3 and TRBJ2-5; 14 nucleotides agree with TRBD2. There are 16 residues in the CDR3. Germline lookup yields CDR1 SGHTA and CDR2 FQGTGA. Germline trimming cut 2 bases from V and 5 bases from J; bases unmatched to any gene: 4. The CDR3 nucleotides read TGTGCCAGCAGCTTACGGGGACTAGCGGGGGAGGAGACCCAGTACTTC. Translated: CASSLRGLAGEETQYF.

This clonotype has just a few counts. The CDR3 nucleotides read TGTGCCAGCAGCTTAGTTTCCGGGGATTATTCACCCCTCCACTTT. Its translation is CASSLVSGDYSPLHF. The chain recombines TRBV11-2 with TRBJ1-6; D is unresolved. The CDR3 contains 15 residues. Germline CDR1 is SGHAT and CDR2 is FQNNGV. V was clipped by 1 base and J by 8 bases, with 12 bases between them.

The sample holds many counts of this clonotype. The chain is built from TRBV7-9 and TRBJ2-3; D not certain. Germline V gene data show CDR1 as SEHNR and CDR2 as FQNEAQ (reference sequence). The V and J ends lost 0 bases and 0 bases respectively, with 7 bases between them. CDR3 length: 15 amino acids. CDR3 region: CASSLAVSSTDTQYF. The CDR3, as DNA: TGTGCCAGCAGCTTAGCGGTCAGCAGCACAGATACGCAGTATTTT.

This sequence joins TRBV20-1 and TRBJ2-3; D is uncertain. The CDR3 sequence is 13 residues long. CDR1 is DFQATT, CDR2 SNEGSKA, per germline (reference sequence). With 0 bases removed from V and 3 bases from J, the gap between germline ends came to 7 bases. For the CDR3, the DNA is TGCAGTGCTAGAGAGTGGGATACAGATACGCAGTATTTT. Amino acids: CSAREWDTDTQYF.

This clonotype was detected a few times. The chain links TRBV11-2 to TRBJ2-3, with 16 bases aligning to TRBD2. This CDR3 is built from 17 residues. Germline CDR1 is SGHAT and CDR2 is FQNNGV. Trimming took 5 bases from V and 3 from J; bases not matched to a gene: 5. The CDR3, as DNA: TGTGCCAGCAGCGGGACTAGCGGGAGGGCCCCAACAGATACGCAGTATTTT. Protein product: CASSGTSGRAPTDTQYF.

V and J are TRBV5-6 and TRBJ2-3; a weak D match, TRBD2 (6 bases). The CDR3 is 13 amino acids. Germline CDR1 SGHDT, CDR2 YYEEEE. Trimming shortened V by 4 bases and J by 8 bases, and 14 bases separated the two germline ends. The CDR3 here is CASSQSGLGTQYF. The CDR3 coding sequence is TGTGCCAGCAGCCAGAGCGGGCTGGGTACGCAGTATTTT. Full variable domain (outside the CDR3, taken from reference TRBV5-6 and TRBJ2-3): DAGVTQSPTHLIKTRGQQVTLRCSPKSGHDTVSWYQQALGQGPQFIFQYYEEEERQRGNFPDRFSGHQFPNYSSELNVNALLLGDSALYLCASSQSGLGTQYFGPGTRLTVL.

The table lists this clonotype with many counts. The chain uses TRBV7-2 and TRBJ2-1; the D is unclear. The CDR3 length is 15 residues. V was shortened by 6 bases and J by 0 bases, with 12 bases between the two germline ends. Germline CDR1 SGHTA, CDR2 FQGNSA. The CDR3 sequence is CASSSRPSSYNEQFF. For the CDR3, the DNA is TGTGCCAGCAGTTCCCGGCCAAGCTCCTACAATGAGCAGTTCTTC.

This clonotype showed up just a few times. The chain has TRBV20-1 and TRBJ1-5; no firm D call. Trimming took 6 bases from V and 6 from J, leaving 18 bases between them. Germline loops: CDR1 DFQATT, CDR2 SNEGSKA (reference sequence). The CDR3 contains 14 residues. The CDR3 is CSAGNAVVSQPQHF. The DNA of the CDR3 is TGCAGTGCGGGGAACGCAGTTGTGAGTCAGCCCCAGCATTTT.

V usage is TRBV6-2 or TRBV6-3 and J usage is TRBJ2-3; no clear D gene. V dropped 5 bases and J dropped 4 bases, with 16 bases sitting between them. Looked up from germline, CDR1 is MNHEY and CDR2 is SVGEGT. This CDR3 comprises 15 residues. CDR3 residues: CASSALARTADTQYF. DNA of the CDR3: TGTGCCAGCAGTGCGTTGGCACGAACGGCAGATACGCAGTATTTT.